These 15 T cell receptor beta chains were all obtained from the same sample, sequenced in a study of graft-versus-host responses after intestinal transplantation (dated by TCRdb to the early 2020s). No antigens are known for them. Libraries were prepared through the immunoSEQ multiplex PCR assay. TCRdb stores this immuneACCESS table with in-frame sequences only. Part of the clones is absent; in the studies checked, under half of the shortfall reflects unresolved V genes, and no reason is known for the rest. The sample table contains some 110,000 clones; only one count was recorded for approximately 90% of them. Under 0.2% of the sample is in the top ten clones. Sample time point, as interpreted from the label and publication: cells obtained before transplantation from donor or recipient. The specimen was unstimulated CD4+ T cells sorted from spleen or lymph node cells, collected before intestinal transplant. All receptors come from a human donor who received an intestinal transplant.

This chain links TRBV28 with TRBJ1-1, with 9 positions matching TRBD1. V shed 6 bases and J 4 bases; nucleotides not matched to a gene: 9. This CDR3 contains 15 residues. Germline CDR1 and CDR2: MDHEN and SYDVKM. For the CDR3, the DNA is TGTGCCAGCAGCAGACAGACAGGGGGGACCACTGAAGCTTTCTTT. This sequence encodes CASSRQTGGTTEAFF.

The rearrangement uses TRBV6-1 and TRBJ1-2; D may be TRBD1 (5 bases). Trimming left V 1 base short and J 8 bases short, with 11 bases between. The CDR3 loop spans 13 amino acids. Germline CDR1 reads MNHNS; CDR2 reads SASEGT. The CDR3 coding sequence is TGTGCCAGCAGTGAAGGTGTCGGGGGGGGCTACACCTTC. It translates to CASSEGVGGGYTF.

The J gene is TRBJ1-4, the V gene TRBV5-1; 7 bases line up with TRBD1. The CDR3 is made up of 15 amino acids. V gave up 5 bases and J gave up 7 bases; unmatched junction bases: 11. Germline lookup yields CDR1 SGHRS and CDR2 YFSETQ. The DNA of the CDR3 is TGCGCCAGCAGACTGGCAGGGGGTCCGGGTGAAAAACTGTTTTTT. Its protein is CASRLAGGPGEKLFF.

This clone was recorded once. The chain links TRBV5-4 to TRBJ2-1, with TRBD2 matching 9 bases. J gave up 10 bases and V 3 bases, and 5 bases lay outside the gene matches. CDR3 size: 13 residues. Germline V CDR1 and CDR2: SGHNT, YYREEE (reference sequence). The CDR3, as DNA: TGTGCCAGCAGCTACAATAGCGGGAGCGAGCAGTTCTTC. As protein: CASSYNSGSEQFF.

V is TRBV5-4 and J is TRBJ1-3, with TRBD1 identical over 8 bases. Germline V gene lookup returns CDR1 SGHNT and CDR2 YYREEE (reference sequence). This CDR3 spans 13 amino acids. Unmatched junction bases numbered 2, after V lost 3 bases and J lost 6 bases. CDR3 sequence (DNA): TGTGCCAGCAGCTCGGACAGGGCAAACACCATATATTTT. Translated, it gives CASSSDRANTIYF.

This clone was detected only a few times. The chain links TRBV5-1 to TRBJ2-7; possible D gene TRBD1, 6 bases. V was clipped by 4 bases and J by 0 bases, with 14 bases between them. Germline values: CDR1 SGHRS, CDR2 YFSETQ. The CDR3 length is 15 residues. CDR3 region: CASSPTGYTSYEQYF. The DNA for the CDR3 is TGCGCCAGCAGCCCGACAGGCTACACCTCCTACGAGCAGTACTTC. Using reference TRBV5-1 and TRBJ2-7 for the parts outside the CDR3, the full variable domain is KAGVTQTPRYLIKTRGQQVTLSCSPISGHRSVSWYQQTPGQGLQFLFEYFSETQRNKGNFPGRFSGRQFSNSRSEMNVSTLELGDSALYLCASSPTGYTSYEQYFGPGTRLTVT.

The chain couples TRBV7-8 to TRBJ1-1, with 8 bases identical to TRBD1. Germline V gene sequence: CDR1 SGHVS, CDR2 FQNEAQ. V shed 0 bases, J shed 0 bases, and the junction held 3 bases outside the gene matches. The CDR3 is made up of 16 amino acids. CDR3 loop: CASSLANRGLNTEAFF. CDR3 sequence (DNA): TGTGCCAGCAGCTTAGCAAACAGGGGGTTGAACACTGAAGCTTTCTTT.

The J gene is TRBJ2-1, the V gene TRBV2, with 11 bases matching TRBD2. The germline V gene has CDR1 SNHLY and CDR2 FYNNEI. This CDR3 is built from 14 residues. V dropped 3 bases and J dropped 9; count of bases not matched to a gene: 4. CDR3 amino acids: CASSDRLAGGEQFF. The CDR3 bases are TGTGCCAGCAGTGATAGGCTAGCGGGGGGTGAGCAGTTCTTC.

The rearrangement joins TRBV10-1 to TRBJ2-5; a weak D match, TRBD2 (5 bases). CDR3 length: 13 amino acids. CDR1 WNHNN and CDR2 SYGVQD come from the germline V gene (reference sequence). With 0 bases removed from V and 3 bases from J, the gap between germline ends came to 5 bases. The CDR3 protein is CASSESGEETQYF. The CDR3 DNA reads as TGCGCCAGCAGTGAGTCCGGGGAAGAGACCCAGTACTTC.

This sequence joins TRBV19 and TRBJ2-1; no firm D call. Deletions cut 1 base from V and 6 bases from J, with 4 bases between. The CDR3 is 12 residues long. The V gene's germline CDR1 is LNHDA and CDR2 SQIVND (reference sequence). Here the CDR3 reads CASSIVGNEQFF. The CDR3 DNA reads TGTGCCAGTAGTATAGTCGGCAATGAGCAGTTCTTC.

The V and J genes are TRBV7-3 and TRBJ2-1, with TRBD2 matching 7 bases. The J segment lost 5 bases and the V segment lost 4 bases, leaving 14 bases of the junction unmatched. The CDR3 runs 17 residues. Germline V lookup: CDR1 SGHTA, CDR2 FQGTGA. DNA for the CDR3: TGTGCCAGCAGCTCCCCCAGGACTAGTCAGATTGACAATGAGCAGTTCTTC. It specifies CASSSPRTSQIDNEQFF. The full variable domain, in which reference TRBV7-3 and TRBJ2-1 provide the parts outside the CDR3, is GAGVSQTPSNKVTEKGKYVELRCDPISGHTALYWYRQSLGQGPEFLIYFQGTGAADDSGLPNDRFFAVRPEGSVSTLKIQRTERGDSAVYLCASSSPRTSQIDNEQFFGPGTRLTVL.

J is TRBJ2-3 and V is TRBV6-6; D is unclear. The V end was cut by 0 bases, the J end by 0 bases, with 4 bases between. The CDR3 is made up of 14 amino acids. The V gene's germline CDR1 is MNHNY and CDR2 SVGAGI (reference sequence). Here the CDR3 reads CASSYSSSTDTQYF. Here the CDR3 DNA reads TGTGCCAGCAGTTACTCCAGTAGCACAGATACGCAGTATTTT.

This CDR3 is CATSRDEAGGWETQYF. The CDR3 DNA reads TGTGCCACCAGCAGAGATGAAGCGGGGGGATGGGAGACCCAGTACTTC. The J gene is TRBJ2-5, the V gene TRBV15; 9 bases line up with TRBD2. V lost 0 bases, J lost 5 bases, and 7 bases stayed unmatched. Germline V CDR1 and CDR2: LNHNV, YYDKDF (reference sequence). The CDR3 extends over 16 amino acids.

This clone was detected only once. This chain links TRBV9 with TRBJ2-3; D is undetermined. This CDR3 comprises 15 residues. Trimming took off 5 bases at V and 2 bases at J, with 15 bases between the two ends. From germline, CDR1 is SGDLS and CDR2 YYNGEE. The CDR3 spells CASSPTMTHTDTQYF. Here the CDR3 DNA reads TGTGCCAGCAGTCCAACGATGACACACACAGATACGCAGTATTTT.

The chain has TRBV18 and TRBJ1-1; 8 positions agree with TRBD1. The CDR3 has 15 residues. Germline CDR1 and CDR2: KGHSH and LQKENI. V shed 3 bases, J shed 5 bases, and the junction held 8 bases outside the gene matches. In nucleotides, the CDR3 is TGTGCCAGCTCACCCAACAGGGGGATTCAGACTGAAGCTTTCTTT. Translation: CASSPNRGIQTEAFF.